This TCR beta chain was identified during a study of blood T cell repertoires in COVID-19. Study details: From the United States, Italy and Spain came samples of acute and convalescent COVID-19.

Authors' processing steps: Reference gene primers were amplified, and this amplification served to estimate nucleated cell counts. The data were produced by immunoSEQ multiplex PCR, yet TCRdb's version contains in-frame clones alone and is incomplete. V and J calls and clone size follow that table, whereas D and trimming were derived from the DNA. The sample contains fewer than 65,000 clones, around nine tenths of which appear only once. V shed 0 bases and J 2 bases; nucleotides not matched to a gene: 6. The CDR3 runs 16 residues. The V call is TRBV5-3, the J call TRBJ2-7; 9 positions match TRBD2. TRBV5-3 is an ORF for which the function is uncertain. Sequenced: peripheral blood. The receptor was isolated from a man in his fifties with acute or convalescent COVID-19. The CDR3 loop is CARSLGLAALTYEQYF. In DNA, the CDR3 is TGTGCCAGAAGCTTGGGACTAGCGGCACTTACCTACGAGCAGTACTTC.